This T cell receptor beta chain derives from a study of monozygotic twins with inflammatory bowel disease. This CDR3 region has 17 residues. CDR1 is LNHNV, CDR2 YYDKDF, per germline (reference sequence). Overall study findings and caveats: Possibly because of limited power, concordant and discordant twins showed no difference in repertoire similarity. By inverse Simpson index, TCRbeta diversity was lower in IBD patients than in healthy co-twins.

About this clonotype: Its antigen remains unknown.

There were eight separate reactions per sample in which cDNA was made. Two rounds of nested PCR, of roughly 15 and 9 cycles, were run on TCRalpha and TCRbeta cDNA. TCRdb derives one entry per CDR3 protein from the 5' RACE reads, leaving out DNA. The repertoire shows about 300,000 distinct CDR3 sequences; the top ten hold 5.6%. This chain links TRBV15 with TRBJ1-3; TCRdb outputs TRBD1, but without DNA this stays unchecked. The receptor was derived from a human donor with ulcerative colitis or Crohn's disease, or a healthy co-twin of an affected twin (not recorded which). The sequenced sample was blood. The chain's CDR3 is CATSRVSPGPSGNTIYF.